This T cell receptor beta chain derives from a study of T cells after yellow fever vaccination (dated by TCRdb to the late 2010s). Looking at the study overall: Libraries from fractions with low cell numbers were prepared with the SMART-Seq v4 Ultra Low Input RNA kit. To follow T-cell clones before and after both primary and booster YFV17D yellow fever vaccination, bulk TCR alpha and beta repertoires underwent longitudinal sequencing. Two healthy male donors, one aged 18 to 30 and one aged 30 to 40 years, were included in the cohort. Blood was drawn at multiple timepoints before and after primary and secondary immunization, with bulk PBMC replicates and cell subsets isolated.

The treatment or condition label, read with the paper, signifies: live attenuated yellow fever vaccine strain. PBMCs were isolated from peripheral blood using a standard Ficoll-Paque protocol. Dynabeads CD4 and CD8 positive selection kits were used to isolate CD4 and CD8 T-cell fractions. TriZol was used to extract RNA from bulk PBMCs, from CD4 and CD8 fractions, and from dextramer-positive and dextramer-negative fractions. As concerns this clonotype: Its recognized antigen is unknown. One base away there is no much larger clone; base qualities are not given.

What the work shows at the level of the full study, not this receptor alone: After the booster, most of the clones that had expanded following primary vaccination were detected again (96% of CD4 and more than 85% of CD8), which suggests that memory was broadly maintained. Computational filtering was needed because FACS-sorted repertoires could contain abundant contaminating clonotypes from the bulk population. Compared with the primary T-cell response, the secondary T-cell response was weaker but faster, peaking on day 5 rather than day 15. A small share of clonotypes occurred in both CD4 and CD8 compartments, likely arising from convergent recombination. Because only two donors were included in the study, the extent to which the findings can be generalized is limited.

These reads were obtained on an Illumina NovaSeq 6000. Synthesis of TCR cDNA relied on 5'RACE template switching, a step that introduced a universal primer site along with unique molecular identifiers. cDNA synthesis was primed from both the TCR alpha and TCR beta constant segments. Library amplification used two PCR steps, and the second PCR step added sample barcodes and sequencing adapters. Sequencing of the libraries was done on either Illumina HiSeq 2500 (2x100 bp) or NovaSeq (2x150 bp). The source study handled its data this way. MIGEC handled demultiplexing of reads and collapsing into UMI consensus sequences, while MiXCR performed V(D)J alignment. Using edgeR on replicate PBMC samples, clonotypes were called vaccine-responding if FDR was below 0.01 and the log2 fold change was above 5 up to day 15. CD4 or CD8 identity was assigned to each bulk clonotype according to whether the clonotype was present at higher abundance in the sequenced CD4 repertoire or the sequenced CD8 repertoire. TCRdb cleaned the public reads at Q25 with fastp, built clones with MiXCR and kept in-frame beta chains. Rows are combined by CDR3 protein, so each entry shows the most common genes and DNA. For this entry, the V and J calls and clone size follow TCRdb and not the study's own pipeline. The sample records some 320,000 distinct CDR3 sequences, over 8.5% of which are singletons. About 3.3% of the sample comes from the top ten.

Sequencing was performed on CD4+ T cells sorted from PBMCs, taken 45 days after the yellow fever booster vaccination. This TCR derives from a man between 18 and 35 years old who received the YFV17D yellow fever vaccine.

CDR3 protein: CASSLGGDEQYF. The sequenced DNA is TGTGCCAGCAGCTTAGGGGGAGACGAGCAGTACTTC. The sequence joins TRBV7-3 to TRBJ2-7; the D gene assignment is perhaps TRBD1 or TRBD2, with each matching 5 bases. The CDR3 runs 12 amino acids, cysteine and phenylalanine included. Only the CDR3 DNA stays, 36 bases, in frame from base 1. The germline V gene specifies SGHTA as CDR1 and FQGTGA as CDR2. Trimming costs V 2 bases and J 5 bases, and their ends lie 7 bases apart.